This T cell receptor (beta chain) was identified during a study of cytomegalovirus exposure and HLA in healthy donors. Study-wide background: Earlier sequencing of about 179 million T cells yielded around 120 million unique TCR beta sequences.

Germline values: CDR1 MRHNA, CDR2 SNTAGT. The CDR3 totals 16 residues. V shed 0 bases, J shed 2 bases, and the junction held 2 bases outside the gene matches. Details on this clone: Other DNA sequences in the sample encode the same CDR3.

13 Jbeta primers and 60 Vbeta primers were used for the PCR. Clones were sequenced by immunoSEQ multiplex PCR, and TCRdb holds only the in-frame ones, with some missing. The repertoire table contains 110,000 to 150,000 clones. Sequenced sample: PBMCs. The chain couples TRBV6-4 to TRBJ2-3; 10 nucleotides align to TRBD2. The TCR was taken from a male donor in good health and CMV-seronegative. The CDR3 bases are TGTGCCAGCAGTGACTCGAGCGGGGGGGCCACAGATACGCAGTATTTT. Translated: CASSDSSGGATDTQYF.